These 27 T cell receptor beta chains were all obtained from the same sample, sequenced in a study of CD8 T cells in Susac syndrome. Reverse transcription used about 0.45 to 1 ug RNA and random hexamers. TCRdb reprocessed the immunoSEQ multiplex PCR reads via MiXCR and lists one record per CDR3 protein. The table includes 100,000 to 150,000 distinct CDR3 sequences, under 96% detected once. Sequenced sample: CD4+ T cells from PBMCs. The receptors originated from a human donor with Susac syndrome.

This chain's CDR3 is CATSNRAQGQAFF. The CDR3 coding sequence is TGTGCCACCAGCAACCGGGCCCAAGGCCAAGCTTTCTTT. The chain joins TRBV15 to TRBJ1-1; D gene ambiguous. Germline CDR1 reads LNHNV; CDR2 reads YYDKDF (reference sequence). Trimming took 4 bases from V and 9 from J, leaving 15 bases between them. The CDR3 is 13 amino acids.

The chain couples TRBV27 to TRBJ2-1, with D perhaps matching TRBD1 (6 bases). The CDR3 length is 14 residues. Deletions cut 7 bases from V and 4 bases from J, with 14 bases between. Germline V lookup: CDR1 MNHEY, CDR2 SMNVEV (reference sequence). The CDR3 is CASTPLGGYNEQFF. The CDR3 bases are TGTGCCAGCACCCCCTTAGGGGGATACAATGAGCAGTTCTTC.

The chain links TRBV6-2 or TRBV6-3 to TRBJ2-7; 13 bases are a match to TRBD2. Germline loops: CDR1 MNHEY, CDR2 SVGEGT. V lost 2 bases, J lost 3 bases, and 7 bases stayed unmatched. This CDR3 is 17 amino acids long. The CDR3, as DNA: TGTGCCAGCAGTTACGGTTTGACTAGCGGGAGGTTCTACGAGCAGTACTTC. Translating gives CASSYGLTSGRFYEQYF.

As concerns this clonotype: Germline and junction disagree at one end, which may indicate a read error. The chain couples TRBV7-9 to TRBJ2-6; D is ambiguous. In germline, CDR1 is SEHNR, CDR2 FQNEAQ (reference sequence). The CDR3 length is 14 residues. CDR3 bases: TGTGCCAACAGCTTAGGCTCTGGGGCCAACGTCCTGACTTTC. Protein: CANSLGSGANVLTF.

The chain employs TRBV6-5 and TRBJ2-1; D tentatively fits TRBD1 or TRBD2 (5 bases each). The CDR3 has 14 residues. Per the germline V gene, CDR1 is MNHEY and CDR2 is SVGAGI. Trimming left V 6 bases short and J 4 bases short, with 13 bases between. DNA of the CDR3: TGTGCCAGCAGCTGGGACCCGTCTTACAATGAGCAGTTCTTC. Protein: CASSWDPSYNEQFF.

J is TRBJ2-5 and V is TRBV20-1, with D unclear. Trimming cost V 3 bases and J 5 bases, with 13 bases left between them. The CDR3 is made up of 13 amino acids. Germline V gene lookup returns CDR1 DFQATT and CDR2 SNEGSKA (reference sequence). This CDR3 reads CSASLVELETQYF. In DNA form, the CDR3 reads TGCAGTGCTAGCCTAGTCGAACTGGAGACCCAGTACTTC.

The chain is built from TRBV12-3 or TRBV12-4 and TRBJ2-7; possibly TRBD1 for D (6 bases). The length of the CDR3 is 14 residues. Trimming stripped 6 bases from V and 7 bases from J, with 19 bases between. CDR3 sequence (DNA): TGTGCCAGCAGCCTCAGGACAGACGTGGAAGAGCAGTACTTC. Translating gives CASSLRTDVEEQYF.

The gene calls are TRBV4-1 and TRBJ1-4; possible D gene TRBD1, 6 bases. Between the trimmed V and J ends, which lost 1 base and 0 bases, there was a span of 12 bases. Germline assignment: CDR1 MGHRA and CDR2 YSYEKL. CDR3 size: 17 residues. The CDR3 coding sequence is TGCGCCAGCAGCCAAGGGCAGGGGACCGCAACTAATGAAAAACTGTTTTTT. As protein: CASSQGQGTATNEKLFF.

The CDR3 protein is CASSRRGGTSVDSGANVLTF. The CDR3 bases are TGTGCCAGCTCACGACGGGGAGGAACTTCGGTGGACTCTGGGGCCAACGTCCTGACTTTC. The chain uses TRBV18 and TRBJ2-6; TRBD2 is a possible D gene (6 bases). Trimming removed 4 bases from V and 0 bases from J, with 22 bases in between. Germline CDR1 and CDR2: KGHSH and LQKENI. The CDR3 runs 20 residues.

This chain joins TRBV29-1 and TRBJ1-2, with 7 bases lining up with TRBD1. The V and J ends lost 7 bases and 7 bases, in that order; junction bases with no gene match: 9. The germline V gene encodes CDR1 SQVTM and CDR2 ANQGSEA. There are 12 residues in the CDR3. The CDR3 sequence is CSASTGSGGYTF. In nucleotides, the CDR3 is TGCAGCGCTTCGACAGGGTCGGGTGGCTACACCTTC.

The chain couples TRBV29-1 to TRBJ1-2; D is unresolved. This CDR3 region has 12 residues. In germline, CDR1 is SQVTM, CDR2 ANQGSEA. The germline V and J ends were trimmed by 1 base and 8 bases, with 11 bases remaining between them. The CDR3 loop is CSVEGQKRGYTF. The CDR3 nucleotides are TGCAGCGTTGAAGGGCAGAAGAGGGGCTACACCTTC.

The chain carries TRBV2 and TRBJ2-3; tentative D call: TRBD2 (5 bases). Germline-derived CDR1 and CDR2 are SNHLY and FYNNEI. This CDR3 has 16 amino acids. With 4 bases removed from V and 3 bases from J, the gap between germline ends came to 17 bases. The CDR3 DNA reads TGTGCCAGCAGTGGGTACGGGGAGACGGTTACAGATACGCAGTATTTT. This gives the protein CASSGYGETVTDTQYF.

The chain recombines TRBV20-1 with TRBJ2-5; a weak D match, TRBD2 (5 bases). V was trimmed by 6 bases and J by 5 bases, leaving 7 bases between them. The germline gives CDR1 DFQATT, CDR2 SNEGSKA (reference sequence). The CDR3 covers 10 residues. The CDR3 protein is CSAGGETQYF. Written as DNA, the CDR3 is TGCAGTGCCGGCGGGGAGACCCAGTACTTC.

The genes are TRBV24-1 and TRBJ2-1, with 9 bases lining up with TRBD1. Trimming at V came to 4 bases and at J to 9 bases, leaving 12 bases not matched to a gene. The CDR3 is 16 amino acids. The germline CDR1 and CDR2 sequences are KGHDR and SFDVKD. This CDR3 is CATSEAGTGWFGEQFF. CDR3 DNA: TGTGCCACCAGTGAAGCCGGGACAGGGTGGTTTGGTGAGCAGTTCTTC.

The chain is built from TRBV27 and TRBJ2-7; 9 bases fit TRBD1. The V gene's germline CDR1 is MNHEY and CDR2 SMNVEV (reference sequence). The CDR3 sequence is 15 residues long. The ends lost 6 bases at V and 3 bases at J; junction bases unmatched: 9. The CDR3 DNA reads TGTGCCAGCAGGTCTCGACCGGGACAGGGCTACGAGCAGTACTTC. This sequence encodes CASRSRPGQGYEQYF.

The chain has TRBV7-9 and TRBJ2-1, with 11 positions matching TRBD2. There are 16 residues in the CDR3. With V trimmed by 0 bases and J by 7 bases, 5 bases remained unmatched. The germline V gene has CDR1 SEHNR and CDR2 FQNEAQ (reference sequence). The CDR3 DNA follows: TGTGCCAGCAGCTTAGCGTTGGCTAGCGGGAGGAATGAGCAGTTCTTC. Protein: CASSLALASGRNEQFF. The complete variable domain, with remaining parts taken from reference TRBV7-9 and TRBJ2-1, reads DTGVSQNPRHKITKRGQNVTFRCDPISEHNRLYWYRQTLGQGPEFLTYFQNEAQLEKSRLLSDRFSAERPKGSFSTLEIQRTEQGDSAMYLCASSLALASGRNEQFFGPGTRLTVL.

The gene calls are TRBV12-3 or TRBV12-4 and TRBJ1-2; D is ambiguous. The CDR3 consists of 16 residues. V gave up 3 bases and J gave up 1 base, with 15 bases separating them. In DNA form, the CDR3 reads TGTGCCAGCAGTTTTTTGGTGTCAACCGTTAACTATGGCTACACCTTC. Translation gives CASSFLVSTVNYGYTF.

This clonotype showed up just once. This chain joins TRBV9 and TRBJ2-1, with 11 bases that match TRBD2. Looked up from germline, CDR1 is SGDLS and CDR2 is YYNGEE. The CDR3 consists of 15 residues. J gave up 1 base and V 6 bases, and 3 bases lay outside the gene matches. CDR3 sequence reads: CASTLAGGSYNEQFF. The CDR3 region has the DNA TGTGCCAGCACCCTAGCGGGAGGATCCTACAATGAGCAGTTCTTC.

The chain joins TRBV28 to TRBJ1-4, with D hard to call. This CDR3 spans 16 amino acids. V lost 7 bases, J lost 0 bases, and 15 bases lay in between. Germline assignment: CDR1 MDHEN and CDR2 SYDVKM. DNA for the CDR3: TGTGCCAGCACCTCCCTAAGGGATGCAACTAATGAAAAACTGTTTTTT. Protein product: CASTSLRDATNEKLFF.

J is TRBJ2-1 and V is TRBV30; D remains unclear. CDR3 size: 13 residues. Deletions cut 2 bases from V and 4 bases from J, with 9 bases between. Germline CDR1 GTSNPN, CDR2 SVGIG (reference sequence). CDR3 sequence: CAWSQSTYNEQFF. The CDR3 coding sequence is TGTGCCTGGAGTCAGTCCACTTACAATGAGCAGTTCTTC. Together with reference TRBV30 and TRBJ2-1, the CDR3 gives the full variable domain: SQTIHQWPATLVQPVGSPLSLECTVEGTSNPNLYWYRQAAGRGLQLLFYSVGIGQISSEVPQNLSASRPQDRQFILSSKKLLLSDSGFYLCAWSQSTYNEQFFGPGTRLTVL.

The chain has TRBV9 and TRBJ2-7, with D hard to call. Germline V gene lookup returns CDR1 SGDLS and CDR2 YYNGEE. V was shortened by 0 bases and J by 0 bases, with 4 bases between the two germline ends. The CDR3 extends over 13 amino acids. Here the CDR3 DNA reads TGTGCCAGCAGCGTAGCTTCCTCCTACGAGCAGTACTTC. It specifies CASSVASSYEQYF.

The V call is TRBV12-5, the J call TRBJ2-5; 7 bases are a match to TRBD1. Germline trimming cut 5 bases from V and 4 bases from J; bases unmatched to any gene: 13. Per germline, CDR1 LGHNT and CDR2 FRNRAP. The CDR3 runs to 16 residues. Here the CDR3 reads CASGARQGESRETQYF. The CDR3 DNA is TGTGCTAGTGGTGCACGACAGGGTGAGAGTAGAGAGACCCAGTACTTC.

This chain links TRBV7-3 with TRBJ2-1; 8 bases are a match to TRBD1. Unmatched junction bases numbered 10, after V lost 6 bases and J lost 0 bases. Germline V gene lookup returns CDR1 SGHTA and CDR2 FQGTGA. The CDR3 consists of 17 residues. The chain's CDR3 is CASRDTGGISSYNEQFF. In DNA form, the CDR3 reads TGTGCCAGCAGGGACACAGGGGGAATCAGCTCCTACAATGAGCAGTTCTTC.

The chain combines TRBV27 with TRBJ1-4; D possibly corresponds to TRBD1 (5 bases). The CDR3 extends over 13 amino acids. The V gene's germline CDR1 is MNHEY and CDR2 SMNVEV (reference sequence). The ends were cut back, 10 bases at V and 7 bases at J, with 16 bases in the middle. The chain's CDR3 is CATGGAALEKLFF. Written as DNA, the CDR3 is TGTGCCACCGGAGGGGCAGCTCTTGAAAAACTGTTTTTT.

V is TRBV20-1 and J is TRBJ1-1; 7 positions match TRBD1. Per the germline V gene, CDR1 is DFQATT and CDR2 is SNEGSKA (reference sequence). Trimming took 1 base from V and 5 from J; bases not matched to a gene: 7. The CDR3 is made up of 14 amino acids. The chain's CDR3 is CSARGSTGRTEAFF. The CDR3 DNA is TGCAGTGCTAGAGGATCGACAGGGAGAACTGAAGCTTTCTTT.

The chain is built from TRBV18 and TRBJ1-5; 10 bases fit TRBD1. The trim removed 6 bases at V and 6 bases at J, leaving 8 bases unmatched. Per the germline V gene, CDR1 is KGHSH and CDR2 is LQKENI. The CDR3 is 15 amino acids. In DNA, the CDR3 is TGTGCCAGCTCCAGACAGGGGGCGCCGGGTCAGCCCCAGCATTTT. Translation: CASSRQGAPGQPQHF.

The chain's CDR3 is CASSYSPLAGVYNEQFF. The CDR3 bases are TGTGCCAGCAGTTACTCTCCGCTAGCGGGAGTTTACAATGAGCAGTTCTTC. The chain employs TRBV6-2 or TRBV6-3 and TRBJ2-1; 10 bases match TRBD2. Germline values: CDR1 MNHEY, CDR2 SVGEGT. J gave up 4 bases and V 0 bases, and 6 bases lay outside the gene matches. The CDR3 is 17 residues long.